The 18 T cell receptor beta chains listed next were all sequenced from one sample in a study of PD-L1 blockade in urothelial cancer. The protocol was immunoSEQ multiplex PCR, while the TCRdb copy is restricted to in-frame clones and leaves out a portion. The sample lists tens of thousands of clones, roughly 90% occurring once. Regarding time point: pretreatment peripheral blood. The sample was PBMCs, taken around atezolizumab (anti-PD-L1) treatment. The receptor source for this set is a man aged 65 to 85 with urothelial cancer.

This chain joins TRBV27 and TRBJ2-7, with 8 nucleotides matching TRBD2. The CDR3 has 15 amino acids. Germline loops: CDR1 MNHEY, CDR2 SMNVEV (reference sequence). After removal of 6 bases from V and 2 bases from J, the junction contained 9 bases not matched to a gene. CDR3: CASRHRLAPTYEQYF. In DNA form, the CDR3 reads TGTGCCAGCAGACATCGACTAGCGCCAACCTACGAGCAGTACTTC.

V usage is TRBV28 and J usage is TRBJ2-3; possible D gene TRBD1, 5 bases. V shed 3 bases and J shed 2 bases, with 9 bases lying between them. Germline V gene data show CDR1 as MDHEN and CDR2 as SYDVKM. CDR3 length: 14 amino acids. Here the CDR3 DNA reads TGTGCCAGCAGTTTCTCAGGGCTCACAGATACGCAGTATTTT. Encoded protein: CASSFSGLTDTQYF.

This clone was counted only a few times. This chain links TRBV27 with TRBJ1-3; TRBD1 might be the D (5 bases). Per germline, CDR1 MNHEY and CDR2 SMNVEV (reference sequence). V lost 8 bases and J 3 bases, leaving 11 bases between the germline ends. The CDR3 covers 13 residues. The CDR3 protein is CASRRGGGNTIYF. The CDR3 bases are TGTGCCAGCCGGCGGGGCGGTGGAAACACCATATATTTT.

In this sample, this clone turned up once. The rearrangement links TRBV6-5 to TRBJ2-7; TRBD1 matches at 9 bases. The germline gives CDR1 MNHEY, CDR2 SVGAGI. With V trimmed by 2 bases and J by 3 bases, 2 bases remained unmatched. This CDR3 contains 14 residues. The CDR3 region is CASSYGGQGYEQYF. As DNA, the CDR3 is TGTGCCAGCAGTTACGGGGGACAGGGCTACGAGCAGTACTTC.

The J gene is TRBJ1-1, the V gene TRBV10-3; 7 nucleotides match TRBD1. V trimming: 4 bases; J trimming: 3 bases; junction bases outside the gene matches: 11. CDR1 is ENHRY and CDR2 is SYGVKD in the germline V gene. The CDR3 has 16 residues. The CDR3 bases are TGTGCCATCAGTGGAGGGGGTTCAGACAGGGACACTGAAGCTTTCTTT. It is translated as CAISGGGSDRDTEAFF.

The CDR3 DNA sequence: TGCAGCGTTATGACACGGACAGGGGGGACTGGGGCCAACGTCCTGACTTTC. Translating it yields CSVMTRTGGTGANVLTF. The J gene is TRBJ2-6, the V gene TRBV29-1; 10 nucleotides line up with TRBD1. V dropped 5 bases and J dropped 2; count of bases not matched to a gene: 9. The CDR3 sequence is 17 residues long. CDR1 and CDR2 (germline): SQVTM, ANQGSEA.

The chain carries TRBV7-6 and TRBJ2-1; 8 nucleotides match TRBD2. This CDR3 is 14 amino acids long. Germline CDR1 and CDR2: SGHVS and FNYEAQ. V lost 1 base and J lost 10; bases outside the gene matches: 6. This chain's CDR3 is CASSLGAGGGEQFF. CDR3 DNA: TGTGCCAGCAGCTTAGGGGCGGGAGGAGGCGAGCAGTTCTTC.

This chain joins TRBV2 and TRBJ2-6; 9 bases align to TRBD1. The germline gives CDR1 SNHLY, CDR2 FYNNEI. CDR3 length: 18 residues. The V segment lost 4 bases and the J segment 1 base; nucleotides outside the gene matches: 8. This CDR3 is CASSGTGGGTSGANVLTF. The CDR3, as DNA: TGTGCCAGCAGTGGCACAGGGGGCGGCACGTCTGGGGCCAACGTCCTGACTTTC.

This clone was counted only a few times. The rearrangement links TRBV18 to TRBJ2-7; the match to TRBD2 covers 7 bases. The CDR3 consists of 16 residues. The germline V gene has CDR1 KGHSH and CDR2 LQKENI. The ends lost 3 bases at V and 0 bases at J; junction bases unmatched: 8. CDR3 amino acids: CASSPPGRGNSYEQYF. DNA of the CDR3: TGTGCCAGCTCACCCCCGGGGCGGGGGAACTCCTACGAGCAGTACTTC.

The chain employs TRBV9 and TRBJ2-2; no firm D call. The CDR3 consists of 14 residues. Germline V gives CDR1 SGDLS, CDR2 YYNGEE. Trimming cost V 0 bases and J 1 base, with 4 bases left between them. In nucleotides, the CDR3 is TGTGCCAGCAGCGTAGTATGGAACACCGGGGAGCTGTTTTTT. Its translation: CASSVVWNTGELFF.

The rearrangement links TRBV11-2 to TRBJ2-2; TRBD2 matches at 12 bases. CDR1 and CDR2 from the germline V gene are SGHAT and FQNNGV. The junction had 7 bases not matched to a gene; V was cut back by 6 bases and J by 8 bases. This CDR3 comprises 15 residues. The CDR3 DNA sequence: TGTGCCAGCAGTTATACTAGCGGGAGGTCTGGGGAGCTGTTTTTT. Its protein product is CASSYTSGRSGELFF.

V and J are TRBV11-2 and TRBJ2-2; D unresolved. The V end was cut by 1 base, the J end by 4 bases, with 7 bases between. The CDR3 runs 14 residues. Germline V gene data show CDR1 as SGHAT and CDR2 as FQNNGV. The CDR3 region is CASSLGQATGELFF. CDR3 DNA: TGTGCCAGCAGCTTAGGCCAGGCCACCGGGGAGCTGTTTTTT.

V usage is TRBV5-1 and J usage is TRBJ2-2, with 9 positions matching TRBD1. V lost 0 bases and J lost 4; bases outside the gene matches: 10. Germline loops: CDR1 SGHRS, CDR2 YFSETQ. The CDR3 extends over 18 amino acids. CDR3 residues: CASSLAPRDRESTGELFF. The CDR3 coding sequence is TGCGCCAGCAGCTTGGCCCCCCGGGACAGGGAGTCCACCGGGGAGCTGTTTTTT.

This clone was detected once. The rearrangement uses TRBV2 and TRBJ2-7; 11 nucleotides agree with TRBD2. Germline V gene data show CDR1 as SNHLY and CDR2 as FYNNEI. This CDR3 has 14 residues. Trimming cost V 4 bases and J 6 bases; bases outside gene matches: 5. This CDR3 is CASSAVTSGTEQYF. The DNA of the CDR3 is TGTGCCAGCAGTGCCGTGACTAGCGGGACCGAGCAGTACTTC.

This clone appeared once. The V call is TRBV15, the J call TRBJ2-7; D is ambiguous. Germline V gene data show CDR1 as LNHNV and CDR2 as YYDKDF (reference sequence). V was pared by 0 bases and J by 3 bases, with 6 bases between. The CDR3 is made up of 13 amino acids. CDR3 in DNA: TGTGCCACCAGCAGAGATGAGCTCTACGAGCAGTACTTC. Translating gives CATSRDELYEQYF.

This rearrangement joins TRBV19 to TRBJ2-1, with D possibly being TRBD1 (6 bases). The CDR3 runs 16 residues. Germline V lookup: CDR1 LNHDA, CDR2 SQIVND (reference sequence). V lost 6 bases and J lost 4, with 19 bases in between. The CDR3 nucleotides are TGTGCCAGTAGCCGTACTGCCGGGACACCTTACAATGAGCAGTTCTTC. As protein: CASSRTAGTPYNEQFF.

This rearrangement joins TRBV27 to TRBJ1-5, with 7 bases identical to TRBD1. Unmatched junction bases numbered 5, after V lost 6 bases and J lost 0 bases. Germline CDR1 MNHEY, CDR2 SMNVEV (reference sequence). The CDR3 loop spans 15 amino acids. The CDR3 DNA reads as TGTGCCAGCAGAATACAGGGGTATAGCAATCAGCCCCAGCATTTT. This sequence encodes CASRIQGYSNQPQHF.

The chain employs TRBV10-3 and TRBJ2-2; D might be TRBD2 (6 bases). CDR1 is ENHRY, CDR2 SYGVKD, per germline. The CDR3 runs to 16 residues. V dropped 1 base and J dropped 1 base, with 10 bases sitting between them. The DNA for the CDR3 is TGTGCCATCAGTGAGTTCCGCGGGGTGAACACCGGGGAGCTGTTTTTT. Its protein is CAISEFRGVNTGELFF.